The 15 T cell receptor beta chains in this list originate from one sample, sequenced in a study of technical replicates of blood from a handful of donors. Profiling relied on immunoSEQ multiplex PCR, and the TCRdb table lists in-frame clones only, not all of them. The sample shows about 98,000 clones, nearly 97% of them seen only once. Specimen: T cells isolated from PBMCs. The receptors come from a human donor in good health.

The CDR3 coding sequence is TGCGCCAGCAGCCAAGTTCTAGCGGGGATAAAAGAGACCCAGTACTTC. Protein sequence: CASSQVLAGIKETQYF. The chain recombines TRBV4-1 with TRBJ2-5; the match to TRBD2 covers 9 bases. There are 16 residues in the CDR3. Germline V lookup: CDR1 MGHRA, CDR2 YSYEKL. Germline trimming cut 1 base from V and 3 bases from J; bases unmatched to any gene: 6.

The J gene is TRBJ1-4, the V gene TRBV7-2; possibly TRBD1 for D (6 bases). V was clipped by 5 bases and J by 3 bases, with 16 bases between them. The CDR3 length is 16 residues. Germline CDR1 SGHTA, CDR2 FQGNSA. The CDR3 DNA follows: TGTGCCAGCAGCATAAACAGGGTGGGGGCTAATGAAAAACTGTTTTTT. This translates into CASSINRVGANEKLFF.

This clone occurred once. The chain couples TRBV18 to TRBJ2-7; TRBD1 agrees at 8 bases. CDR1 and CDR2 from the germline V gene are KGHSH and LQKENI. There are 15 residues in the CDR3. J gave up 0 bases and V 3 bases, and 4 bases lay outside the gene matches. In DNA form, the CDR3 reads TGTGCCAGCTCACCCGGGACAGGAACCTCCTACGAGCAGTACTTC. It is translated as CASSPGTGTSYEQYF.

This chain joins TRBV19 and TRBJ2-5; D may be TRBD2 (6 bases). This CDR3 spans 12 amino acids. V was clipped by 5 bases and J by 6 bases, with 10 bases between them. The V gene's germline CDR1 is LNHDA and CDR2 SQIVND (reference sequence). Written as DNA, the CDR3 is TGTGCCAGTAGTCTGGAGGGGAAGACCCAGTACTTC. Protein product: CASSLEGKTQYF.

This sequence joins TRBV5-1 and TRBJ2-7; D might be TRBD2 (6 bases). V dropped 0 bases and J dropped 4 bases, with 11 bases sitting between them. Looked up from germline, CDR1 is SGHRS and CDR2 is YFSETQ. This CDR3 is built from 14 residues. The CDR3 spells CASSLAPTSYEQYF. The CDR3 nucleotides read TGCGCCAGCAGCTTGGCCCCGACTAGTTACGAGCAGTACTTC.

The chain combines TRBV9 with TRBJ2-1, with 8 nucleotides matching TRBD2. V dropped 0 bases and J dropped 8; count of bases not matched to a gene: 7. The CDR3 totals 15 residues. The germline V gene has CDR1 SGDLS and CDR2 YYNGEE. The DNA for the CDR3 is TGTGCCAGCAGCGTAGGGCCAGCGGGGGAGGATGAGCAGTTCTTC. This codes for CASSVGPAGEDEQFF.

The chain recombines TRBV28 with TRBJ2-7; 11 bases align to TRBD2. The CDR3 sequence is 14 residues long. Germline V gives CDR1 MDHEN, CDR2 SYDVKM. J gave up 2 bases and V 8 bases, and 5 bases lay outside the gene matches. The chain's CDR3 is CASLGTSGTYEQYF. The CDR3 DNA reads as TGTGCCAGCCTAGGGACTAGCGGTACCTACGAGCAGTACTTC.

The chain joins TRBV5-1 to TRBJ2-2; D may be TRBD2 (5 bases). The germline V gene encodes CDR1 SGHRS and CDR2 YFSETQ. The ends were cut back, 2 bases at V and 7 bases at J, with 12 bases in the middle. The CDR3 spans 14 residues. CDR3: CASSFAGGSGELFF. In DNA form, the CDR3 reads TGCGCCAGCAGCTTTGCTGGAGGAAGCGGGGAGCTGTTTTTT.

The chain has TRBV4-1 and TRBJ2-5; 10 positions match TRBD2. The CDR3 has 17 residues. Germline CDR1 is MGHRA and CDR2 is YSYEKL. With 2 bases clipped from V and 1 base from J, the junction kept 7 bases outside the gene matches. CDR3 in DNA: TGCGCCAGCAGCCAACGGTCTAGCGGGGGTACCCAAGAGACCCAGTACTTC. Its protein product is CASSQRSSGGTQETQYF.

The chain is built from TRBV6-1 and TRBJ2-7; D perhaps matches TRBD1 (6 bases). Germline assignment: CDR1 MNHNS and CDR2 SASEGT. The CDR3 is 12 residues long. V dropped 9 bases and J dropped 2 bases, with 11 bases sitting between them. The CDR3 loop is CASITGTYEQYF. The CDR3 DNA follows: TGTGCCAGTATAACAGGGACCTACGAGCAGTACTTC.

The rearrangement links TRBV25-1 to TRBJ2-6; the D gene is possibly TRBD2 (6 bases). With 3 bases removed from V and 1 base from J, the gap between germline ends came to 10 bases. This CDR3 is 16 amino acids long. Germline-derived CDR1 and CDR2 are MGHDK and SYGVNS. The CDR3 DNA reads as TGTGCCAGCAGTGACAGGGACTTTTCTGGGGCCAACGTCCTGACTTTC. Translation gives CASSDRDFSGANVLTF. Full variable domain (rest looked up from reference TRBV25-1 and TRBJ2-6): EADIYQTPRYLVIGTGKKITLECSQTMGHDKMYWYQQDPGMELHLIHYSYGVNSTEKGDLSSESTVSRIRTEHFPLTLESARPSHTSQYLCASSDRDFSGANVLTFGAGSRLTVL.

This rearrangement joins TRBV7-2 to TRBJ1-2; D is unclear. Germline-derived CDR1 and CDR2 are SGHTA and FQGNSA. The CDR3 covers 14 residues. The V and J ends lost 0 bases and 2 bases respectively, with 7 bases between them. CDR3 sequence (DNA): TGTGCCAGCAGCTTAGCTAGGAGGAACTATGGCTACACCTTC. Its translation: CASSLARRNYGYTF.

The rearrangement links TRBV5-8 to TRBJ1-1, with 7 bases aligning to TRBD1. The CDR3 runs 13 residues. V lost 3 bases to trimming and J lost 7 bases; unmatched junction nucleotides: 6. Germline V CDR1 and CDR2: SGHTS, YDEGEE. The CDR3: CASSSLTGDEAFF. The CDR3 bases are TGTGCCAGCAGCTCATTAACAGGGGATGAAGCTTTCTTT. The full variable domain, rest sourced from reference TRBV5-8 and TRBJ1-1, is EAGVTQSPTHLIKTRGQQATLRCSPISGHTSVYWYQQALGLGLQFLLWYDEGEERNRGNFPPRFSGRQFPNYSSELNVNALELEDSALYLCASSSLTGDEAFFGQGTRLTVV.

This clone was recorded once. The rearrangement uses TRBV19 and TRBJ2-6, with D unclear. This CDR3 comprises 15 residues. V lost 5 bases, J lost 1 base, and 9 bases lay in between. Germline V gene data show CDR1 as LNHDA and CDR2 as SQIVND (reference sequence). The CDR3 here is CASSSSPSGANVLTF. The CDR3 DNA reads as TGTGCCAGTAGTTCGAGTCCTTCTGGGGCCAACGTCCTGACTTTC.

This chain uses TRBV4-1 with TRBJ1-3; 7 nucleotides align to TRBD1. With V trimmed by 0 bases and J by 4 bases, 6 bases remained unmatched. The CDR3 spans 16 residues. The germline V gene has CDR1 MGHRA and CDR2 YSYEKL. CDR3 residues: CASSQDSQGVGNTIYF. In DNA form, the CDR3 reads TGCGCCAGCAGCCAAGATTCGCAGGGGGTAGGAAACACCATATATTTT.